A single sample gave rise to the 15 T cell receptor beta chains below, sequenced in a study of T cells in Graves' hyperthyroidism and ophthalmopathy. The investigators amplified TCR beta CDR3 regions from RNA transcripts. An initial round of RT-PCR targeting the TCR CDR3 relied on the HTBI primer set. Each CDR3 protein gets one entry after TCRdb re-called the multiplex PCR reads with MiXCR. Among about 260,000 distinct CDR3 sequences listed, 20% to 25% were seen once. The source material was blood. These receptors originate from a man between 40 and 49 years old with Graves' hyperthyroidism that later progressed to Graves' ophthalmopathy.

In this sample, this clonotype turned up many times. This chain joins TRBV6-4 and TRBJ2-5; TRBD2 matches at 15 bases. CDR1 and CDR2 (germline): MRHNA, SNTAGT. The CDR3 spans 18 residues. Losses at the gene ends were 8 bases for V and 2 bases for J; bases not matched to a gene: 12. CDR3 nucleotides: TGTGCCAGCCGGACTAGCGGGAGGGGGCGGACGCTTCAAGAGACCCAGTACTTC. Translation: CASRTSGRGRTLQETQYF.

This clonotype was seen many times. The rearrangement joins TRBV11-3 to TRBJ2-7; D is tentatively TRBD1 or TRBD2 (5 bases each). V was shortened by 5 bases and J by 2 bases, with 10 bases between the two germline ends. The CDR3 loop spans 13 amino acids. From germline, CDR1 is SGHNT and CDR2 YENEEA. In DNA form, the CDR3 reads TGTGCCAGCAGCCGGGACGTCGCCTACGAGCAGTACTTC. Protein sequence: CASSRDVAYEQYF.

This clonotype was counted many times. The chain is built from TRBV2 and TRBJ2-4; 8 nucleotides align to TRBD2. From germline, CDR1 is SNHLY and CDR2 FYNNEI. This CDR3 is 12 amino acids long. CDR3 bases: TGTGCTAGCGGGACTAGCAAAAACATTCAGTACTTC. Translating it yields CASGTSKNIQYF. The entire variable domain, with the rest obtained from reference TRBV2 and TRBJ2-4, is as follows: EPEVTQTPSHQVTQMGQEVILRCVPISNHLYFYWYRQILGQKVEFLVSFYNNEISEKSEIFDDQFSVERPDGSNFTLKIRSTKLEDSAMYFCASGTSKNIQYFGAGTRLSVL.

This clonotype was observed at least ten times. This sequence joins TRBV30 and TRBJ1-1, with D possibly being TRBD1 (6 bases). The CDR3 runs 14 residues. The germline V gene has CDR1 GTSNPN and CDR2 SVGIG (reference sequence). V was trimmed by 7 bases and J by 0 bases, leaving 15 bases between them. CDR3 nucleotide sequence: TGTGCCTCCTCCCACGGGACATTGAACACTGAAGCTTTCTTT. Amino acids: CASSHGTLNTEAFF.

The chain couples TRBV20-1 to TRBJ2-5; 10 bases align to TRBD2. The CDR3 sequence is 14 residues long. The V gene's germline CDR1 is DFQATT and CDR2 SNEGSKA (reference sequence). CDR3 sequence (DNA): TGCACGACCCTAGCGGGAGAAGGTCTAGAGACCCAGTACTTC. Amino acids: CTTLAGEGLETQYF.

The chain recombines TRBV12-3 or TRBV12-4 with TRBJ2-7, with D unclear. CDR3 size: 11 residues. V dropped 5 bases and J dropped 6 bases, with 8 bases sitting between them. In DNA, the CDR3 is TGTGCCAGCAGTCAGACGGTCGAGCAGTACTTC. Amino acid sequence: CASSQTVEQYF.

This clonotype was seen many times. The rearrangement joins TRBV6-1 to TRBJ2-7, with TRBD2 matching 11 bases. This CDR3 has 15 residues. The V gene end was trimmed by 1 base and the J gene end by 4 bases; junction bases not matched to a gene: 3. CDR1 is MNHNS and CDR2 is SASEGT in the germline V gene. The CDR3 reads CASSEGLAGQYEQYF. In DNA form, the CDR3 reads TGTGCCAGCAGTGAAGGACTAGCGGGGCAATACGAGCAGTACTTC.

The V gene is TRBV12-3 or TRBV12-4, the J gene TRBJ1-1; TRBD1 aligns across 9 bases. Losses at the gene ends were 2 bases for V and 2 bases for J; bases not matched to a gene: 3. CDR3 size: 15 residues. In DNA form, the CDR3 reads TGTGCCAGCAGTTTATCGGGACAGGGTAACACTGAAGCTTTCTTT. Translating it yields CASSLSGQGNTEAFF.

This clonotype was recorded at least ten times. The chain employs TRBV5-5 and TRBJ1-6; D remains ambiguous. This CDR3 spans 15 amino acids. Between the trimmed V and J ends, which lost 4 bases and 1 base, there was a span of 9 bases. Germline V gene sequence: CDR1 SGHKS, CDR2 YYEKEE (reference sequence). CDR3 residues: CASSVRESYNSPLHF. The CDR3 DNA is TGTGCCAGCAGCGTAAGGGAGTCCTATAATTCACCCCTCCACTTT.

This clonotype was recorded only once. CDR3 sequence reads: CASSGMGRMNTEAFF. The CDR3 nucleotides are TGCGCCAGCAGCGGCATGGGACGGATGAACACTGAAGCTTTCTTT. The gene calls are TRBV10-2 and TRBJ1-1, with D possibly TRBD1 on 5 matching bases. Per germline, CDR1 WSHSY and CDR2 SAAADI. The CDR3 totals 15 residues. V dropped 6 bases and J dropped 0 bases, with 14 bases sitting between them.

This clonotype was observed many times. The V call is TRBV3-1, the J call TRBJ2-4; D unresolved. From germline, CDR1 is LGHDT and CDR2 YNNKEL (reference sequence). The CDR3 sequence is 18 residues long. Trimming shortened V by 0 bases and J by 2 bases, and 17 bases separated the two germline ends. The CDR3 region is CASSQEGRWARTKNIQYF. The CDR3 DNA follows: TGTGCCAGCAGCCAAGAAGGAAGATGGGCGAGGACCAAAAACATTCAGTACTTC.

In its sample, this clonotype was seen many times. The chain carries TRBV7-2 and TRBJ1-3, with D perhaps TRBD1 (5 bases). The CDR3 has 14 residues. The V and J ends lost 1 base and 5 bases respectively, with 9 bases between them. Germline lookup yields CDR1 SGHTA and CDR2 FQGNSA. The CDR3 coding sequence is TGTGCCAGCAGCTTAGACCGGGGACGAAACACCATATATTTT. Translation: CASSLDRGRNTIYF.

There are many counts of this clonotype. The chain uses TRBV6-5 and TRBJ1-5; a weak D match, TRBD1 (6 bases). The CDR3 has 15 amino acids. The V end lost 6 bases, the J end lost 3 bases, and 15 bases lay between the germline ends. Germline V gene lookup returns CDR1 MNHEY and CDR2 SVGAGI. CDR3 sequence: CASRRGTLDNQPQHF. The DNA for the CDR3 is TGTGCCAGCAGACGAGGGACACTGGACAATCAGCCCCAGCATTTT.

As concerns this clonotype: The junction departs from the called germline gene at one end, perhaps through a read error. This sequence joins TRBV5-1 and TRBJ2-2, with TRBD1 identical over 8 bases. CDR1 and CDR2 (germline): SGHRS, YFSETQ. This CDR3 comprises 16 residues. The CDR3 DNA is TGCGCCAACAGCTCCGGAGGACAGGGAATCACCGGGGAGCTGTTTTTT. Encoded protein: CANSSGGQGITGELFF.

Ten or more counts support this clonotype. The chain has TRBV11-3 and TRBJ1-1; 8 nucleotides line up with TRBD1. The junction had 5 bases not matched to a gene; V was cut back by 5 bases and J by 3 bases. The CDR3 spans 14 residues. In germline, CDR1 is SGHNT, CDR2 YENEEA. CDR3 loop: CASSRNRGDTEAFF. CDR3 bases: TGTGCCAGCAGCCGAAACAGGGGGGACACTGAAGCTTTCTTT.